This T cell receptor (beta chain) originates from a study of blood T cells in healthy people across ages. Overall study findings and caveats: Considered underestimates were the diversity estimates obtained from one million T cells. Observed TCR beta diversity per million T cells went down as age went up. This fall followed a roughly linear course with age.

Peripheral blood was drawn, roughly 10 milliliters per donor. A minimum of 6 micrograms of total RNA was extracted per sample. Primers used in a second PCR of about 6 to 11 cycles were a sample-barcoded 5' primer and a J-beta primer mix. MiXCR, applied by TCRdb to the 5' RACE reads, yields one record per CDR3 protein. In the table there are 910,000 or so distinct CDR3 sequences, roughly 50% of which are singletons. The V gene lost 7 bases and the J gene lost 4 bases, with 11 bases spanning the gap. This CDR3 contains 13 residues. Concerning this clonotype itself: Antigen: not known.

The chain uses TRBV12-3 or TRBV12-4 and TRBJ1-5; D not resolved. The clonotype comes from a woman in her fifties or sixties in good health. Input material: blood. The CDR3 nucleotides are TGTGCCAGCACCAAGAAGAGTAATCAGCCCCAGCATTTT. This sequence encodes CASTKKSNQPQHF.